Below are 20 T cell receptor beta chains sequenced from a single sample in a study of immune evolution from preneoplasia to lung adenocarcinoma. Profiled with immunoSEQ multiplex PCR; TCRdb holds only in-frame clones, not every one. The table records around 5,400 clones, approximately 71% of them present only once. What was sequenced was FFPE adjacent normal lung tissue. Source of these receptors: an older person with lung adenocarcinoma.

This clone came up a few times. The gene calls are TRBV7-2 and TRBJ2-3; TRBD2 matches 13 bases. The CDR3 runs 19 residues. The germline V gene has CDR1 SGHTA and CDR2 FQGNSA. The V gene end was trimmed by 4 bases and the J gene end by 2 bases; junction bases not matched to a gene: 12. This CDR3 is CASSWGSLAGGAYTDTQYF. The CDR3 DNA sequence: TGTGCCAGCAGCTGGGGGTCACTAGCGGGGGGGGCGTACACAGATACGCAGTATTTT.

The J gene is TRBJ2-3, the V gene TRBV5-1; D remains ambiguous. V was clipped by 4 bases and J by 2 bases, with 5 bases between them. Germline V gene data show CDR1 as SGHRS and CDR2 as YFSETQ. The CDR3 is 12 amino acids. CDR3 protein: CASSQVTDTQYF. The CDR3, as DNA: TGCGCCAGCAGCCAAGTCACAGATACGCAGTATTTT. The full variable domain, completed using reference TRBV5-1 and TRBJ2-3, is KAGVTQTPRYLIKTRGQQVTLSCSPISGHRSVSWYQQTPGQGLQFLFEYFSETQRNKGNFPGRFSGRQFSNSRSEMNVSTLELGDSALYLCASSQVTDTQYFGPGTRLTVL.

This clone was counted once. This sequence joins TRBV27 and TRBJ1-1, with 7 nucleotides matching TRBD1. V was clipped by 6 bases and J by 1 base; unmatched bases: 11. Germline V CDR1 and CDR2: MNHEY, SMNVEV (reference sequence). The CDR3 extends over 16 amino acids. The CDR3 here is CASRSTGTAKNTEAFF. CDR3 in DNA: TGTGCCAGCAGGAGTACCGGGACAGCAAAGAACACTGAAGCTTTCTTT.

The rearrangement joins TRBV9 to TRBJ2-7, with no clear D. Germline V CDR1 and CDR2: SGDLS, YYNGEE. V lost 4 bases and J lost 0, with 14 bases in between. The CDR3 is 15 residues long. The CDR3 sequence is CASSPWAVSSYEQYF. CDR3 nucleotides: TGTGCCAGCAGCCCATGGGCGGTAAGCTCCTACGAGCAGTACTTC.

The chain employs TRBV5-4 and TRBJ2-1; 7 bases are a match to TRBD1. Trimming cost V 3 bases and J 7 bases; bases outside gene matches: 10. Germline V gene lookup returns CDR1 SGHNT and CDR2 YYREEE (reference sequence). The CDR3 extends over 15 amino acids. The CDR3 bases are TGTGCCAGCAGCTCAGTTACAGGGGTGGGAAATGAGCAGTTCTTC. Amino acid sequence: CASSSVTGVGNEQFF.

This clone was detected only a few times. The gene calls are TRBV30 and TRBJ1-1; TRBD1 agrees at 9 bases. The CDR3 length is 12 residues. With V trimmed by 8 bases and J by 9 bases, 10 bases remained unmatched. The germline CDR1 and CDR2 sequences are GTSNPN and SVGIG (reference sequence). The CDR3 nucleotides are TGTGCCGGGACAGGGTCGTGGGTAAAAGCTTTCTTT. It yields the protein CAGTGSWVKAFF.

The CDR3 region is CSVVRGDRNNEQFF. CDR3 in DNA: TGCAGCGTTGTAAGGGGGGACAGGAACAATGAGCAGTTCTTC. J is TRBJ2-1 and V is TRBV29-1; TRBD1 matches at 8 bases. Germline-derived CDR1 and CDR2 are SQVTM and ANQGSEA. The CDR3 totals 14 residues. The junction had 7 bases not matched to a gene; V was cut back by 4 bases and J by 5 bases.

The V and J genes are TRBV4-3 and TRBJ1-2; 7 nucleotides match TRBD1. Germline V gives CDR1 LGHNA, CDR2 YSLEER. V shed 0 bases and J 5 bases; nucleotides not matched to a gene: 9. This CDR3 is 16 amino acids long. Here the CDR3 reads CASSQDRDSYLYGYTF. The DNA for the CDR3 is TGCGCCAGCAGCCAAGATCGGGACAGCTATCTTTATGGCTACACCTTC.

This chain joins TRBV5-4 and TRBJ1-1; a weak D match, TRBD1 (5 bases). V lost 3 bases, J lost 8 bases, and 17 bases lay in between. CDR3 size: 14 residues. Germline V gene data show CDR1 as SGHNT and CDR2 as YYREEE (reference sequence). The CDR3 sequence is CASSSTQEEGEAFF. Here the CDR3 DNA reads TGTGCCAGCAGCTCCACTCAGGAGGAGGGGGAAGCTTTCTTT.

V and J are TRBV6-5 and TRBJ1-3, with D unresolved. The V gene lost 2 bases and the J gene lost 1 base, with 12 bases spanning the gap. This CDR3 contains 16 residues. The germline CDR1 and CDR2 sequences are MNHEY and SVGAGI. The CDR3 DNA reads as TGTGCCAGCAGTTACGTAGGGCCCAGATCTGGAAACACCATATATTTT. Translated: CASSYVGPRSGNTIYF.

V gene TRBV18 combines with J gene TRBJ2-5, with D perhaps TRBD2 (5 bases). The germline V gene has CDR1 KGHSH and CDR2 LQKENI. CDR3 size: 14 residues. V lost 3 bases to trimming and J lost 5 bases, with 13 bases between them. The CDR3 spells CASSPPAAAETQYF. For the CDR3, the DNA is TGTGCCAGCTCACCCCCAGCGGCGGCGGAGACCCAGTACTTC.

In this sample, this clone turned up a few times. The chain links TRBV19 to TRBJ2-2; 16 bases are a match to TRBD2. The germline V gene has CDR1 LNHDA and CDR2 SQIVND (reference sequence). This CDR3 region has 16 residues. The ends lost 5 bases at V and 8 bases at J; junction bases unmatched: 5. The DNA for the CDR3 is TGTGCCAGTAGTTCCGGGACTAGCGGGGGGGTAGGGGAGCTGTTTTTT. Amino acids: CASSSGTSGGVGELFF.

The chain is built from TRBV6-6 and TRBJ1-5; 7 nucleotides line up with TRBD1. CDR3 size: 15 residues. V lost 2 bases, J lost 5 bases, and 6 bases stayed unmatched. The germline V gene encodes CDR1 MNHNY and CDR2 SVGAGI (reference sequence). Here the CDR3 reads CASSYTTGEDQPQHF. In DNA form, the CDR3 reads TGTGCCAGCAGTTACACCACAGGGGAAGATCAGCCCCAGCATTTT.

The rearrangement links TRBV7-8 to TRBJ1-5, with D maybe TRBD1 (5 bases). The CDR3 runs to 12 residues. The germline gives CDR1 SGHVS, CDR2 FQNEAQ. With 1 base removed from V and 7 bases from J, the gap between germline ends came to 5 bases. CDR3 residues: CASSLEGQPQHF. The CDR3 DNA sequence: TGTGCCAGCAGCTTAGAGGGGCAGCCCCAGCATTTT.

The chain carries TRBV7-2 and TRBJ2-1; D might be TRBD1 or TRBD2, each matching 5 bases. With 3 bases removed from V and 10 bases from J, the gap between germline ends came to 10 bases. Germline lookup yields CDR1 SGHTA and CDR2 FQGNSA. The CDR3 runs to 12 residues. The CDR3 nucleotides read TGTGCCAGCAGCTTCCTTGAGGGGGAGCAGTTCTTC. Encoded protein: CASSFLEGEQFF.

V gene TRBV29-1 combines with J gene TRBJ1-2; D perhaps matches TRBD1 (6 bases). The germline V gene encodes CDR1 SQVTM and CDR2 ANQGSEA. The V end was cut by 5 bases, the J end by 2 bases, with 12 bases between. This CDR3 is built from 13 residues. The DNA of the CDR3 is TGCAGCGTTTCCGGGACACCCAACTATGGCTACACCTTC. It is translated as CSVSGTPNYGYTF.

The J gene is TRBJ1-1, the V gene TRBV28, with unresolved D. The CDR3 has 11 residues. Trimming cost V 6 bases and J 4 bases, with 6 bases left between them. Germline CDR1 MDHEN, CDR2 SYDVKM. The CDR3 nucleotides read TGTGCCAGCAGGGGTTTCACTGAAGCTTTCTTT. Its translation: CASRGFTEAFF.

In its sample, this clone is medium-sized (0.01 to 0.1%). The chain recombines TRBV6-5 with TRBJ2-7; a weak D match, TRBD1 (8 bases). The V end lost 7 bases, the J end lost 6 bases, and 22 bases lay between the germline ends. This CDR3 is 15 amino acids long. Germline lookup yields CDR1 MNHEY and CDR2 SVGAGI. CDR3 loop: CASKTTGGEVREQYF. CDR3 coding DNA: TGTGCCAGCAAGACCACAGGGGGGGAAGTACGCGAGCAGTACTTC.

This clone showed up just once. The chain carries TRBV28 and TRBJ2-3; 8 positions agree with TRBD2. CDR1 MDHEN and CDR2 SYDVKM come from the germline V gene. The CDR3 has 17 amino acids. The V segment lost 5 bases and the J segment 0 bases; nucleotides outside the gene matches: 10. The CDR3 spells CASSVAGGSSSTDTQYF. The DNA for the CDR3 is TGTGCCAGCAGTGTGGCGGGGGGATCCTCTAGCACAGATACGCAGTATTTT. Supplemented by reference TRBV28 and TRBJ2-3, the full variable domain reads DVKVTQSSRYLVKRTGEKVFLECVQDMDHENMFWYRQDPGLGLRLIYFSYDVKMKEKGDIPEGYSVSREKKERFSLILESASTNQTSMYLCASSVAGGSSSTDTQYFGPGTRLTVL.

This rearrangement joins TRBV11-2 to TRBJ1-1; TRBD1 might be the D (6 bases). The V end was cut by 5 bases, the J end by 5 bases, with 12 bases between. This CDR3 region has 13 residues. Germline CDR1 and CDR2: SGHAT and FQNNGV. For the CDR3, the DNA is TGTGCCAGCAGCATTAGGGGGGGGACTGAAGCTTTCTTT. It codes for CASSIRGGTEAFF.